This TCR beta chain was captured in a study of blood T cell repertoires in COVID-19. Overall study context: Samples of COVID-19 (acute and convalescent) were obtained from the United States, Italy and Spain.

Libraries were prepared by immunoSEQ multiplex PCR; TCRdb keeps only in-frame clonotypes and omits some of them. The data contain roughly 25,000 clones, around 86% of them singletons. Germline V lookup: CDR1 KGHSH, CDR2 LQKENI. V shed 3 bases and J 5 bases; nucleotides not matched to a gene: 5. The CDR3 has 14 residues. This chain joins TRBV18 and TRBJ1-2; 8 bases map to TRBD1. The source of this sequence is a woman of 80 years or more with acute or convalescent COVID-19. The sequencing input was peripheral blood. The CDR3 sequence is CASSPPTGAYGYTF. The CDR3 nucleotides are TGTGCCAGCTCACCCCCGACAGGGGCTTATGGCTACACCTTC.